This T cell receptor beta chain emerged from a study of blood T cell repertoires in COVID-19 (dated by TCRdb to about 2020). At the level of the whole study: Samples from collaborators originated in the United States, Italy and Spain and spanned both the acute and convalescent phases of COVID-19. Samples were obtained from the ongoing ImmuneRACE study (first 160 participants) and from some 1,300 subjects provided by 6 global collaborators. The prospective study material was composed of cDNA or gDNA derived from T cells, B-cell-depleted T cells, or PBMCs. HLA class I and class II types, where available, came from metadata supplied by the sample provider rather than from assay-based typing. The dataset comprised deeply sampled blood TCRbeta repertoires from subjects exposed to, actively infected with, or recovered from COVID-19. A de-identified subject ID, COVID-19 status, age in years and sex were almost always included in the sample metadata. The repertoires were released in a freely available public database meant as a resource for research on the immune response to SARS-CoV-2. Broad study findings and their caveats: Clinical and demographic metadata were provided uncurated, with the amount varying by source and participant.

Collaborating institutions collected whole blood in K2EDTA tubes following their own protocols. For TCRbeta analysis, collaborators shipped samples in one of three forms: frozen whole blood, isolated PBMCs, or DNA extracted from either of those sample types. The immunoSEQ Assay, a bias-controlled multiplex PCR, was used to amplify TCRbeta CDR3 regions from genomic DNA. Per the source publication's procedure: Nucleated cell counts per sample were estimated from amplification of reference gene primers within the assay. To quantify the absolute abundance of each unique TCRbeta CDR3 rearrangement, sequence reads were collapsed and filtered. Productive Simpson clonality was computed per sample as the square root of Simpson's diversity index over productive rearrangements. TCRdb holds this immuneACCESS table with in-frame rearrangements only. Some clones are missing; in checked studies, unresolved V genes explain under half, and the rest has no known cause. V and J calls plus clone size are reproduced from that table; the DNA served to infer D and trimming. The sample data list around 700,000 clones, and around 90% of these were observed just once. The ten largest clones capture about 0.24% of the sample.

Inclusive of the bounding cysteine and phenylalanine, the CDR3 is 13 residues long. Only the CDR3 portion is preserved as DNA: 39 bases, with reading frame beginning at the first base. CDR1 SGHTA and CDR2 FQGTGA are derived from the germline V gene. The V end loses 0 bases and the J end loses 11 bases, and a stretch of 13 bases separates them. A word on this clone: This receptor's antigen is unknown. No clone much larger than this one lies a single base away; base qualities are absent.

The origin of this receptor is a woman aged 18-29 years with acute or convalescent COVID-19. Material: peripheral blood. The chain employs TRBV7-3 and TRBJ1-1; the D gene lacks a confident call. The DNA sequence is as follows: TGTGCCAGCAGCTTAACCGGGTCGGCACCTGCTTTCTTT. It is translated as CASSLTGSAPAFF.